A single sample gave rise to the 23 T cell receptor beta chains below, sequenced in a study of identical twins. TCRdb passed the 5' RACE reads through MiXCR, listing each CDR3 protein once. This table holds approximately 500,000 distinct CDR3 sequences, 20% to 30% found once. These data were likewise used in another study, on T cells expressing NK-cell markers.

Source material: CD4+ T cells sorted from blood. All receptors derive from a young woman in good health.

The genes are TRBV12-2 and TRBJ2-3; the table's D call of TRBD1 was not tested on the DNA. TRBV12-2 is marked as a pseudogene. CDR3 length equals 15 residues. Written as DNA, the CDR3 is TGTGCAAGTCGCTCTCCACCCCTCGCCACAGATACGCAGTATTTT. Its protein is CASRSPPLATDTQYF.

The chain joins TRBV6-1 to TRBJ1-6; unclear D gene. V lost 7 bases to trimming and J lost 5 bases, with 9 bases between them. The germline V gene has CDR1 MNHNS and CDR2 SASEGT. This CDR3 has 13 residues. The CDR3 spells CASKGLHNSPLHF. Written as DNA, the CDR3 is TGTGCCAGCAAGGGCCTCCATAATTCACCCCTCCACTTT.

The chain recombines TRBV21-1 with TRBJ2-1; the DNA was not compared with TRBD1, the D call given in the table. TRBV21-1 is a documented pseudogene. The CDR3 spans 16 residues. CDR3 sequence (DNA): TGTGCCAGCAGCAAAGCACAGGGGGGGGCTCGGAATGAGCAGTTCTTC. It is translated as CASSKAQGGARNEQFF.

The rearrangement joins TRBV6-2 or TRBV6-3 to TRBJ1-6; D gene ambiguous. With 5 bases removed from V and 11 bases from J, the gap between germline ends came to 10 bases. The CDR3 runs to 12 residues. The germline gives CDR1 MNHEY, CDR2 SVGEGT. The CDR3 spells CASSKARPPLHF. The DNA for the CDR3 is TGTGCCAGCAGTAAAGCCCGGCCACCCCTCCACTTT.

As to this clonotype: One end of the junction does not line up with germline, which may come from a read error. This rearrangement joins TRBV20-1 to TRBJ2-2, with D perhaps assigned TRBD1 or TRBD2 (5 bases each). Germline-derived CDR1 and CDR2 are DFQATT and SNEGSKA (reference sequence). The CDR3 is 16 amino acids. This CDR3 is CSARDPRGPSTRELFF. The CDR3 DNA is TGCAGTGCTAGAGATCCGAGGGGACCTTCCACCAGGGAGCTGTTTTTT.

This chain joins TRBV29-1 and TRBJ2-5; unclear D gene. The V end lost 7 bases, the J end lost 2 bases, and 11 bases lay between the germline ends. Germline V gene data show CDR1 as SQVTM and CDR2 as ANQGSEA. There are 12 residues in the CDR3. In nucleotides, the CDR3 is TGCAGCGCCGGCAACTCGCAAGAGACCCAGTACTTC. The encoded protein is CSAGNSQETQYF.

The CDR3 region has the DNA TGTGCCAGCAGTTACATAACAGGAGCAAGCACAGATACGCAGTATTTT. Translated, it gives CASSYITGASTDTQYF. This sequence joins TRBV6-5 and TRBJ2-3; D perhaps matches TRBD1 (5 bases). Looked up from germline, CDR1 is MNHEY and CDR2 is SVGAGI. V was trimmed by 2 bases and J by 0 bases, leaving 12 bases between them. This CDR3 has 16 amino acids.

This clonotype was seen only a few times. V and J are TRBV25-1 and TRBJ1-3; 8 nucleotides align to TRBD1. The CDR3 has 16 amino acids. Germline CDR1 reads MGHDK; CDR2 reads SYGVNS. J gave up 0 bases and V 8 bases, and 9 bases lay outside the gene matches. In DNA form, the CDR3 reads TGTGCCAGCGGGGGAAACAGGGGGATCTCTGGAAACACCATATATTTT. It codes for CASGGNRGISGNTIYF.

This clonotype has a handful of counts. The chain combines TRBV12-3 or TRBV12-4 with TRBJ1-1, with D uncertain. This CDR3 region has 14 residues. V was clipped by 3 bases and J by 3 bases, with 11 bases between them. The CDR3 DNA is TGTGCCAGCAGTTTGTTCCATGTATACACTGAAGCTTTCTTT. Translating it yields CASSLFHVYTEAFF.

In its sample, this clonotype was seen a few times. CDR3 sequence reads: CASSPESYEQYF. Here the CDR3 DNA reads TGTGCCAGCTCACCCGAATCCTACGAGCAGTACTTC. The rearrangement links TRBV18 to TRBJ2-7; D not resolved. The CDR3 consists of 12 residues. CDR1 is KGHSH and CDR2 is LQKENI in the germline V gene. V was pared by 3 bases and J by 1 base, with 4 bases between.

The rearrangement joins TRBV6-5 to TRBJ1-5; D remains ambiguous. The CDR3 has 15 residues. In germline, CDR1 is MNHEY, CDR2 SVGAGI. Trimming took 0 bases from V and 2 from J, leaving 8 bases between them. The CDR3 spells CASSYSGVGNQPQHF. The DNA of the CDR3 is TGTGCCAGCAGTTACTCCGGGGTGGGCAATCAGCCCCAGCATTTT.

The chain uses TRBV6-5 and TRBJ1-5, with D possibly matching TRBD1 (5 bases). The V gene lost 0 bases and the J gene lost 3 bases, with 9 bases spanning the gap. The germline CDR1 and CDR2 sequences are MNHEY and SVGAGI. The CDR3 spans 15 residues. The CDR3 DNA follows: TGTGCCAGCAGTTACTCGGGCAGGGCCAATCAGCCCCAGCATTTT. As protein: CASSYSGRANQPQHF.

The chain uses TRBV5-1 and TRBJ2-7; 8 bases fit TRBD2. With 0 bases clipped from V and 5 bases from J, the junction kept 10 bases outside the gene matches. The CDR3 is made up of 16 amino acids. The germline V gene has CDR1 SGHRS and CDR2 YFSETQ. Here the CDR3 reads CASSLAVVAGNHEQYF. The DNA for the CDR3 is TGCGCCAGCAGCTTGGCCGTGGTAGCGGGAAATCACGAGCAGTACTTC.

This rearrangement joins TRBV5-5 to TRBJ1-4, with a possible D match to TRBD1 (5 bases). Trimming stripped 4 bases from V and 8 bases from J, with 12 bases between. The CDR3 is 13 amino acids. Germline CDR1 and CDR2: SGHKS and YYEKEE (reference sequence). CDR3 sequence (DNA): TGTGCCAGCAGCCCCGGGACTCACGAAAAACTGTTTTTT. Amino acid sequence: CASSPGTHEKLFF.

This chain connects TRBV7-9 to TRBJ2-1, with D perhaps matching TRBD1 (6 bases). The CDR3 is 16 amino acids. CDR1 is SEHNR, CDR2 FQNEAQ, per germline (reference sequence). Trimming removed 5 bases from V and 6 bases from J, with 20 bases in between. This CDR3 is CASSPYRALSVNEQFF. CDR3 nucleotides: TGTGCCAGCAGCCCCTACAGGGCGTTGTCGGTCAATGAGCAGTTCTTC.

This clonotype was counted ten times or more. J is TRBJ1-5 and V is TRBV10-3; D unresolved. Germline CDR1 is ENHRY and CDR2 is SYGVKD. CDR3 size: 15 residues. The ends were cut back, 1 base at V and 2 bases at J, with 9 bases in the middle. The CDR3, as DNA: TGTGCCATCAGTGAGTTAATGGACGGCAATCAGCCCCAGCATTTT. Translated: CAISELMDGNQPQHF.

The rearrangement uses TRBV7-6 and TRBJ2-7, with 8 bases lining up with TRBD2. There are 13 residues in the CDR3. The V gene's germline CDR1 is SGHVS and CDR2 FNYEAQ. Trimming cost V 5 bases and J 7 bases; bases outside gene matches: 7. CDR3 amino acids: CASSQAGGEEQYF. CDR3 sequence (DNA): TGTGCCAGCAGCCAGGCGGGAGGAGAAGAGCAGTACTTC.

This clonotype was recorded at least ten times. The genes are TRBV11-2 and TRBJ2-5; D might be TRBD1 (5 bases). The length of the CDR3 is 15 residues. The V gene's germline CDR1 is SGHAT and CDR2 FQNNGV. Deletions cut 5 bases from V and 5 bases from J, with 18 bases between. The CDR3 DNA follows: TGTGCCAGCAGCCAACGGTCCGTGGGGCGGGAGACCCAGTACTTC. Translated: CASSQRSVGRETQYF.

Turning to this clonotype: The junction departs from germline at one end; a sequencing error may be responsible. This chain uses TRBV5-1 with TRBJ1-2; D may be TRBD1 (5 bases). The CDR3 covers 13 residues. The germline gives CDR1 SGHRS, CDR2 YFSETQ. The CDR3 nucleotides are TGCGCCGGCAGCAGGGAGCTAGGGAGTGGCTACACCTTC. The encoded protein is CAGSRELGSGYTF.

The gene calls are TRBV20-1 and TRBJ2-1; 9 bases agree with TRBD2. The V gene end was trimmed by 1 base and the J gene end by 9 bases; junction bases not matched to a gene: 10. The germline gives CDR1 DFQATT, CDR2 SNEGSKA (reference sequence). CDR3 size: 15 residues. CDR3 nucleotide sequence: TGCAGTGCTAGAGGGACCGGCGGGGGGGCCGTTGAGCAGTTCTTC. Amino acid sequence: CSARGTGGGAVEQFF.

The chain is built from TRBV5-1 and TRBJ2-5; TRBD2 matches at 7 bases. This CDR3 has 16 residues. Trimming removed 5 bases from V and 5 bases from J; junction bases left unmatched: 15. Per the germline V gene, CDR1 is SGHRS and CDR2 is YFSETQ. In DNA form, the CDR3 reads TGCGCCAGCAGGGTTTCAAGCGGGGCTGTAGGGGAGACCCAGTACTTC. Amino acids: CASRVSSGAVGETQYF.

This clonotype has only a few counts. The CDR3 nucleotides are TGCGCCAGCGGCGGGGTTTTCCAAGAGACCCAGTACTTC. Its protein is CASGGVFQETQYF. The genes are TRBV4-1 and TRBJ2-5, with D perhaps matching TRBD2 (6 bases). The V end lost 8 bases, the J end lost 1 base, and 11 bases lay between the germline ends. The V gene's germline CDR1 is MGHRA and CDR2 YSYEKL. This CDR3 comprises 13 residues.

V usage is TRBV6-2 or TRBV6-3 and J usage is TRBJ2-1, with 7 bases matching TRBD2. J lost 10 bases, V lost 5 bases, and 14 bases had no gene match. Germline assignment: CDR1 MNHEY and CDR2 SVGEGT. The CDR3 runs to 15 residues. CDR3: CASSPVAAGVVEQFF. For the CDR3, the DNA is TGTGCCAGCAGTCCGGTAGCTGCGGGGGTAGTAGAGCAGTTCTTC.